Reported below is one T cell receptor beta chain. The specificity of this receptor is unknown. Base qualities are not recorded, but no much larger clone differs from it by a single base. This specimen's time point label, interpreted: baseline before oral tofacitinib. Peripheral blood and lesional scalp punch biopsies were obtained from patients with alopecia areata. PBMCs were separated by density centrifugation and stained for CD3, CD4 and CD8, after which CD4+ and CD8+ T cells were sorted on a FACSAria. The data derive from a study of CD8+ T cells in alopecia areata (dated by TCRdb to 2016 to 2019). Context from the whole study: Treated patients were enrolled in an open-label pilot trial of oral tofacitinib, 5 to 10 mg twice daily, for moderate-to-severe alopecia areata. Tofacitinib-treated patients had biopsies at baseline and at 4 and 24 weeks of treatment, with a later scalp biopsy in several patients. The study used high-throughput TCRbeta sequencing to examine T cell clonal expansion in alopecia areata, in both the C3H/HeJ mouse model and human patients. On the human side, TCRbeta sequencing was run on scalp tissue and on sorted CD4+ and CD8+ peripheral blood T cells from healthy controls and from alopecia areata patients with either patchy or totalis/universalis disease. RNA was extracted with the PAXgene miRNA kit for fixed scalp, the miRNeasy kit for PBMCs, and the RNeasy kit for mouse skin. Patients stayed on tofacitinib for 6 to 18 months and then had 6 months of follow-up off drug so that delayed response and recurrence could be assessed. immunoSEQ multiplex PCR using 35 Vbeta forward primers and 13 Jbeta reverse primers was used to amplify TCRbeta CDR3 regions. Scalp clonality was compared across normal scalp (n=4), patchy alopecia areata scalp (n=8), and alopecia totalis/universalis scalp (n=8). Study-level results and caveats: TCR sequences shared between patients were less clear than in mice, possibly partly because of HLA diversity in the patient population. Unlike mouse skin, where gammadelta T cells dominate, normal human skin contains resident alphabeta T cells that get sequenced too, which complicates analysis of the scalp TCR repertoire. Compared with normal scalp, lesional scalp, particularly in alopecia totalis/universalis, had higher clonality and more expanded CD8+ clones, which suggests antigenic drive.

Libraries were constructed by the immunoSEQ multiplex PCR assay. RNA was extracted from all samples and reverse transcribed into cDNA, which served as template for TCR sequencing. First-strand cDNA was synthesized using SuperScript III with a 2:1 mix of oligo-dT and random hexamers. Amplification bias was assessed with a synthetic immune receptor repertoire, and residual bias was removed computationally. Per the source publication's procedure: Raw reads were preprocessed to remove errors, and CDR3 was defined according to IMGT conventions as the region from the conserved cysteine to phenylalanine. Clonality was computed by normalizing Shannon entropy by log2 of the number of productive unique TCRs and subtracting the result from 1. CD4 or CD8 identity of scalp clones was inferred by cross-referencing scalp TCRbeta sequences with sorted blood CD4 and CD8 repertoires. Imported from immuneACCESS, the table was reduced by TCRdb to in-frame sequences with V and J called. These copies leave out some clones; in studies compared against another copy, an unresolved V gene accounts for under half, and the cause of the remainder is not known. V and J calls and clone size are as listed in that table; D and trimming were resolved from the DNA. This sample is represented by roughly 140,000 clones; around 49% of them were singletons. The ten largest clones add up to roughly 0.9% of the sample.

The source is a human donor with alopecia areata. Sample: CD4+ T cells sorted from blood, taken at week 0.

The bases read TGTGCCAGCAGCAGCTGGGGGCAGAGCACAGATACGCAGTATTTT. Protein translation: CASSSWGQSTDTQYF. This receptor chain uses TRBV7-2 and TRBJ2-3, with a tentative D gene TRBD1 over 6 matching bases. CDR1 and CDR2, looked up from the germline V gene, are SGHTA and FQGNSA. The CDR3 sequence holds 15 residues, the cysteine and phenylalanine included. The only DNA kept is the CDR3, 45 bases in frame from the first base. V is clipped by 5 bases and J by 0 bases, and the sequence between their germline boundaries is 12 bases long.